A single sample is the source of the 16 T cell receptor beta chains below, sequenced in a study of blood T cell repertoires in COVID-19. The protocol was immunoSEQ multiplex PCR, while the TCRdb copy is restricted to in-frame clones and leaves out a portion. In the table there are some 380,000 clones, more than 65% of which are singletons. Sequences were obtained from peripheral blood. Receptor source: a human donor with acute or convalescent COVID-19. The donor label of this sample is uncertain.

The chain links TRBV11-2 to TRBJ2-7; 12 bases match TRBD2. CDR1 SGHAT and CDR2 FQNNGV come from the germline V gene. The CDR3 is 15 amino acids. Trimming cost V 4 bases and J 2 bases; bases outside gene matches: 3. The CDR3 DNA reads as TGTGCCAGCAGCTCGAGACTAGCGGGGGCCTACGAGCAGTACTTC. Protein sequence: CASSSRLAGAYEQYF. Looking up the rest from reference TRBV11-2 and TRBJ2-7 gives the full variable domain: EAGVAQSPRYKIIEKRQSVAFWCNPISGHATLYWYQQILGQGPKLLIQFQNNGVVDDSQLPKDRFSAERLKGVDSTLKIQPAKLEDSAVYLCASSSRLAGAYEQYFGPGTRLTVT.

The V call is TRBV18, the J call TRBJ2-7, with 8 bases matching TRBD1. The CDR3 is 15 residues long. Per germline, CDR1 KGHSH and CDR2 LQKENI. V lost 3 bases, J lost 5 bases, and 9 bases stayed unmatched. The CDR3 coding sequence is TGTGCCAGCTCACCCCAAGGACAGGGAAGGGACGAGCAGTACTTC. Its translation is CASSPQGQGRDEQYF.

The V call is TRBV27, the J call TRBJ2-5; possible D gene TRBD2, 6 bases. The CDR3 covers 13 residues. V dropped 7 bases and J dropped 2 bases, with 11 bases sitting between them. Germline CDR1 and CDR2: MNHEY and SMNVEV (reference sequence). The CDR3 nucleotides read TGTGCCAGCAAATCCGGGAGACAAGAGACCCAGTACTTC. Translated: CASKSGRQETQYF.

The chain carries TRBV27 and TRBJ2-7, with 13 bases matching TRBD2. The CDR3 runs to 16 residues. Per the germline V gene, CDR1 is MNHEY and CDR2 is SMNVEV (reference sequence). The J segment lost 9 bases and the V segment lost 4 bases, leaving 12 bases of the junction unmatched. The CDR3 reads CASSSNSGTSGVAQYF. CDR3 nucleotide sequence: TGTGCCAGCAGTTCAAACAGCGGGACTAGCGGGGTAGCGCAGTACTTC.

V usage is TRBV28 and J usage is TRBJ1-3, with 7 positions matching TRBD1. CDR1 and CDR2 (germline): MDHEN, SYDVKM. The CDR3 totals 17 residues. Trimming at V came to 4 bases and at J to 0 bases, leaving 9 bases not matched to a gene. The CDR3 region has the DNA TGTGCCAGCAGTTCCGGGACAGTCCTCCTCTCTGGAAACACCATATATTTT. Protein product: CASSSGTVLLSGNTIYF.

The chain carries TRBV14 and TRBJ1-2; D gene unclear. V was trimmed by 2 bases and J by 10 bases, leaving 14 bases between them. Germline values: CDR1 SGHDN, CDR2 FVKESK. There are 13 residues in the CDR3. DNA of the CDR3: TGTGCCAGCAGCCAACTCGCCCAGGCCACCTACACCTTC. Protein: CASSQLAQATYTF. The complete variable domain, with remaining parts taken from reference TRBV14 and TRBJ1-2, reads EAGVTQFPSHSVIEKGQTVTLRCDPISGHDNLYWYRRVMGKEIKFLLHFVKESKQDESGMPNNRFLAERTGGTYSTLKVQPAELEDSGVYFCASSQLAQATYTFGSGTRLTVV.

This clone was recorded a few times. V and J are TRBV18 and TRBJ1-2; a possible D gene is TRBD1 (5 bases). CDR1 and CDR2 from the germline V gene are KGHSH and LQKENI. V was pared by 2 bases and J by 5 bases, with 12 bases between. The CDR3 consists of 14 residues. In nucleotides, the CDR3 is TGTGCCAGCTCACCAAGGGGTCGGGCATATGGCTACACCTTC. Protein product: CASSPRGRAYGYTF.

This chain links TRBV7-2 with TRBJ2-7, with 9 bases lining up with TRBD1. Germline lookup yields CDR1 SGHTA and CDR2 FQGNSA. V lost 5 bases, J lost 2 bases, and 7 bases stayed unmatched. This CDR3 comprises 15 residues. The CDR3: CASSRKQGAPYEQYF. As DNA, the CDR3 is TGTGCCAGCAGCCGCAAACAGGGGGCCCCCTACGAGCAGTACTTC.

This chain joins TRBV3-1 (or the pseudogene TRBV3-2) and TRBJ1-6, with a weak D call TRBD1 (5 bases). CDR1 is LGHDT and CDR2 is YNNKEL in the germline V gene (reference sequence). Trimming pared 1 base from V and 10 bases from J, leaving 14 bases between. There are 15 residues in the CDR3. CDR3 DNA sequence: TGTGCCAGCAGCCAAGTCGCTACAGGAATGTCACCCCTCCACTTT. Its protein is CASSQVATGMSPLHF.

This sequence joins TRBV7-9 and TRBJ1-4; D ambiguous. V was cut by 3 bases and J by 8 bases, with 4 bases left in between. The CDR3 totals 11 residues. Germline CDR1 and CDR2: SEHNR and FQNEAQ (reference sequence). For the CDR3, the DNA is TGTGCCAGCAGCTTCGGGGAAAAACTGTTTTTT. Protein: CASSFGEKLFF.

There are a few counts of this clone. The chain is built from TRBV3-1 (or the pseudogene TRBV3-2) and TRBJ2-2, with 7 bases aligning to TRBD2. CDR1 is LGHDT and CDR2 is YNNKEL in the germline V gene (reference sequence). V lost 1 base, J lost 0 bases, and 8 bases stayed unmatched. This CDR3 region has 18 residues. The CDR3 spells CASSQVVGGTPNTGELFF. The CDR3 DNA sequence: TGTGCCAGCAGCCAAGTTGTCGGGGGGACTCCGAACACCGGGGAGCTGTTTTTT.

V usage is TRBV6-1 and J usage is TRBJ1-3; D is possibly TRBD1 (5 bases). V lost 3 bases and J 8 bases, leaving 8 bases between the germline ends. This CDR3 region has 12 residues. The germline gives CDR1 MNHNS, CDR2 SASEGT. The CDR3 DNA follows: TGTGCCAGCAGTGAGGGGGGGGACACCATATATTTT. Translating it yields CASSEGGDTIYF.

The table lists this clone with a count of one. DNA for the CDR3: TGTGCCAGCAGTTACTCGAGGGCGGGGGGGCCACGCGAGCAGTACTTC. This sequence encodes CASSYSRAGGPREQYF. V gene TRBV6-5 combines with J gene TRBJ2-7, with TRBD2 matching 9 bases. CDR1 and CDR2 (germline): MNHEY, SVGAGI. This CDR3 contains 16 residues. Trimming cost V 0 bases and J 6 bases; bases outside gene matches: 9.

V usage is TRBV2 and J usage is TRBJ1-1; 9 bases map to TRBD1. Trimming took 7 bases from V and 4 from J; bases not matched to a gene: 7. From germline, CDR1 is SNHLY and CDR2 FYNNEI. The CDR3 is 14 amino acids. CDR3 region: CASTAQGARTEAFF. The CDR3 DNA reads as TGTGCCAGCACAGCACAGGGGGCTCGCACTGAAGCTTTCTTT.

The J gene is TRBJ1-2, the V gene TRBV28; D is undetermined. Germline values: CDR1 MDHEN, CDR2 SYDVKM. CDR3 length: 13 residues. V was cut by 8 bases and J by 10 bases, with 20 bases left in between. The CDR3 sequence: CASHEKVPGSYTF. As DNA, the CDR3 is TGTGCCAGCCACGAAAAGGTTCCAGGTTCCTACACCTTC.

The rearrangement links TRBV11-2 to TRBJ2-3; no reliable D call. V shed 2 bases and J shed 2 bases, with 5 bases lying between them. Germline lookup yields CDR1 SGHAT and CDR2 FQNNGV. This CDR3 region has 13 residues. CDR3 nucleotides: TGTGCCAGCAGCTTACTGTCCACAGATACGCAGTATTTT. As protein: CASSLLSTDTQYF.